This entry concerns a single TCR beta chain. The antigen it binds to is not known. The sample holds no much larger clone one base away, and base qualities are not on file. The immunoSEQ Assay, a bias-controlled multiplex PCR, was used to amplify TCRbeta CDR3 regions from genomic DNA. Regarding the original processing steps: The number of nucleated cells in each sample was estimated by amplification of reference gene primers within the assay. Sequence reads were collapsed and filtered to measure the absolute abundance of every unique TCRbeta CDR3 rearrangement. For each sample, productive Simpson clonality was calculated by taking the square root of Simpson's diversity index across productive rearrangements. Sourced from immuneACCESS, this table was stored by TCRdb with only in-frame sequences that have V and J called. A share of the clones is absent; for the studies checked, an unresolved V gene accounts for under half, and the remainder has no known explanation. V and J calls and clone size are as listed in that table; D and trimming were resolved from the DNA. For this sample there are 55,000 to 90,000 clones; 86% appear just once. The biggest ten clones account for roughly 3.9% of the sample.

The sample comes from a study of blood T cell repertoires in COVID-19 (TCRdb year 2020). With regard to the full study: Samples covering the acute and convalescent phases of COVID-19 were provided by collaborators in the United States, Italy and Spain. The repertoires were made available in a free public database intended to serve as a resource for research on the immune response to SARS-CoV-2. The material from the prospective study consisted of cDNA or gDNA derived from T cells, B-cell-depleted T cells, or PBMCs. Nearly every sample came with metadata listing a de-identified subject ID, COVID-19 status, age in years and sex. The dataset comprised deeply sampled blood TCRbeta repertoires from subjects exposed to, actively infected with, or recovered from COVID-19. The samples were drawn from two sources: the first 160 participants of the ongoing ImmuneRACE study, and 1,000 to 1,500 subjects contributed by 6 global collaborators. HLA class I and class II types, where available, came from metadata supplied by the sample provider rather than from assay-based typing.

Study-wide conclusions, independent of this receptor: How much clinical and demographic metadata was included differed by source and by participant, and the metadata was provided uncurated.

V ends up 4 bases short and J 3 bases short, with an unmatched junction base count of 3. CDR3 length: 13 amino acids, cysteine to phenylalanine. Only CDR3 DNA is held: 39 bases, read in frame from base 1. CDR1 and CDR2 are read off the germline V gene as LGHNA and YNFKEQ. Collaborating institutions collected whole blood in K2EDTA tubes following their own protocols. Collaborator samples were shipped for TCRbeta analysis as frozen whole blood, isolated PBMCs, or DNA extracted from either sample type. The chain is assembled from TRBV4-2 and TRBJ2-7; 7 central bases correspond to TRBD1. The TCR sequence derives from a man in his 70s with active COVID-19. The specimen was peripheral blood. The sequenced DNA: TGTGCCAGCAGCCCGGGACAGCGCTACGAGCAGTACTTC. Its amino acids are CASSPGQRYEQYF.